This T cell receptor (beta chain) was identified during a study of cytomegalovirus exposure and HLA in healthy donors. The overall study: A data release that came early held roughly 90 million unique TCRs from HLA-typed donors.

This CDR3 has 16 residues. Trimming took off 0 bases at V and 2 bases at J, with 15 bases between the two ends. Germline loops: CDR1 SGHDT, CDR2 YYEEEE. This PCR relied on a set of 60 Vbeta primers and 13 Jbeta primers. Sequencing used immunoSEQ multiplex PCR; TCRdb keeps in-frame clones, though not all of them. The table includes approximately 190,000 clones, about 85% detected once. This clonotype originated in a man aged 50-60 years in good health and CMV-seronegative. Sequenced material: PBMCs. The chain employs TRBV5-6 and TRBJ2-7, with D possibly being TRBD2 (5 bases). DNA of the CDR3: TGTGCCAGCAGCTTGGCCGGGGTCCGACCACCCTACGAGCAGTACTTC. This gives the protein CASSLAGVRPPYEQYF.